The rows below give T cell receptor beta chains drawn from one sample of a study of T-cell reconstitution after alpha-beta-depleted transplantation in children. One entry per CDR3 protein, called by TCRdb with MiXCR from the PCR reads. The table has about 360,000 distinct CDR3 sequences, approximately 12% seen once. The sequencing here drew on PBMCs, taken from the stem cell graft. The receptor source for this set is a human donor who donated a stem cell graft to a child with Fanconi anemia. The CDR3 runs from the conserved cysteine through the conserved F or W. A D gene is named only where the DNA matches it firmly. Part of the rows lack a size; the others show once, few, many or a class for expanded clones.

d_gene	v_gene	abundance	j_gene	CDR3nt	CDR3aa
.	TRBV11-1	.	TRBJ1-2	TGTGCCAGCAGCTTAGTTTCGGCAGATGGACGCGATGGCTACACCTTC	CASSLVSADGRDGYTF
TRBD1	TRBV20-1	few	TRBJ1-1	TGCAGTGCTATTCGACAGGGAACCTTTGAAGCTTTCTTT	CSAIRQGTFEAFF
.	TRBV2	many	TRBJ2-1	TGTGCCAGCAGTGAAGCGCTTGGGCTGAGCTCCTACAATGAGCAGTTCTTC	CASSEALGLSSYNEQFF
.	TRBV30	few	TRBJ2-5	TGTGCCTGGAGTGTACGGGGGGCACCCGGAGGAAAGGGGACCCAGTACTTC	CAWSVRGAPGGKGTQYF
.	TRBV9	few	TRBJ2-7	TGTGCCAGCAGCGTAGGGGGTAGAGAGAGAAAGTACTTC	CASSVGGRERKYF
.	TRBV10-3	.	TRBJ2-3	TGTGCCACCCAGGGGCTAGCGGAAGGCACAGATACGCAGTATTTT	CATQGLAEGTDTQYF
.	TRBV5-2	.	TRBJ2-1	TGTGCCATCGGCCCCGGGCCCGAGTGGTTCTTC	CAIGPGPEWFF
TRBD2	TRBV24-1	.	TRBJ2-3	TGTGCCACCAGTGCCCGCGGAGCGGGGACAGATACGCAGTATTTT	CATSARGAGTDTQYF
.	TRBV6-2/TRBV6-3	.	TRBJ2-1	TGTGCCAGCATGCGAGCAGGGTACCGCAATGAGCAGTTCTTC	CASMRAGYRNEQFF
.	TRBV24-1	.	TRBJ1-2	TGTGCCGATCCCGGGACAAACTATGGCTACACCTTC	CADPGTNYGYTF
.	TRBV28	.	TRBJ1-6	TGTGCCAGCAGTCCGCCTGGTGGGACCTATAATTCACCCCTCCACTTT	CASSPPGGTYNSPLHF
TRBD1	TRBV4-2	many	TRBJ1-6	TGTGCCAGCAGCCAGGAGGACAGGGGCTCCTATAATTCACCCCTCCACTTT	CASSQEDRGSYNSPLHF
.	TRBV6-5	few	TRBJ1-6	TGTGCCAGCAGTTATACAGGGCACTCACCCCTCCACTTT	CASSYTGHSPLHF
TRBD2	TRBV27	few	TRBJ2-7	TGTGCCAGCAGTTTCCGACTAGCGGGCTACGAGCAGTACTTC	CASSFRLAGYEQYF
TRBD1	TRBV12-3/TRBV12-4	.	TRBJ2-5	TGTGCCAGCAGTCTCGCAGGGGGTTTTAGTGAGACCCAGTACTTC	CASSLAGGFSETQYF
TRBD2	TRBV20-1	few	TRBJ2-3	TGCAGTGCCCCTAGCGGGGGCGGCAGCGATACGCAGTATTTT	CSAPSGGGSDTQYF
TRBD2	TRBV5-1	many	TRBJ2-3	TGCGCCAGCAGCTCGGGACTAGCGGGGGCTGATAGCACAGATACGCAGTATTTT	CASSSGLAGADSTDTQYF
TRBD2	TRBV6-2/TRBV6-3	.	TRBJ2-7	TGTGCCAGCAGTACCGGGACTAGCGTCTCCTACGAGCAGTACTTC	CASSTGTSVSYEQYF
.	TRBV7-2	.	TRBJ2-5	TGTGCCAGCAGCCCGAGAGACAGGGAGGAGCGAAAGTACTTC	CASSPRDREERKYF
.	TRBV25-1	.	TRBJ1-1	TGTGCCAGCACCATACTAAGTGCTGGTGAAGCTTTCTTT	CASTILSAGEAFF
.	TRBV6-1	.	TRBJ2-1	TGTGCCAGCAAAGGGCACGGTCGGAATGAGCAGTTCTTC	CASKGHGRNEQFF
TRBD2	TRBV10-2	.	TRBJ2-2	TGCGCCAGCACTCCAGAGCGGGGGGCCGAACAAACCGGGGAGCTGTTTTTT	CASTPERGAEQTGELFF
.	TRBV20-1	.	TRBJ2-3	TGCAGTGCCTTCCCCGGAGGCTCTAGCACAGATACGCAGTATTTT	CSAFPGGSSTDTQYF
TRBD2	TRBV4-2	.	TRBJ2-5	TGTGCCAGCAGCCAAGATACGGCTAGCGGGGGCCCCGGGGGAGAGACCCAGTACTTC	CASSQDTASGGPGGETQYF
.	TRBV29-1	.	TRBJ2-7	TGCAGCGTTGAAGAGTCAGGAAACGAGCAGTACTTC	CSVEESGNEQYF
.	TRBV10-1	.	TRBJ2-5	TGCGCCAGCAGTGAGACGGGAACCCAAGAGACCCAGTACTTC	CASSETGTQETQYF
.	TRBV19	many	TRBJ1-1	TGTGCCAGTAGTATACAGTTAAACACTGAAGCTTTCTTT	CASSIQLNTEAFF
.	TRBV5-5	.	TRBJ2-5	TGTGCCAGCAGCCTTACCGCTCTCCGGGAGACCCAGTACTTC	CASSLTALRETQYF
.	TRBV11-2	many	TRBJ2-1	TGTGCCAGCAGCTCCGGATTCAGCTCCTACAATGAGCAGTTCTTC	CASSSGFSSYNEQFF
.	TRBV6-2/TRBV6-3	.	TRBJ1-2	TGTGCCAGCAGTCGCGCTTATGGCTACACCTTC	CASSRAYGYTF